Listed below are T cell receptor beta chains from one sample, sequenced in a study of regulatory T cells in long-lasting Graves disease. Each CDR3 protein gets one entry after TCRdb re-called the multiplex PCR reads with MiXCR. Of a few hundred thousand distinct CDR3 sequences listed, 15% to 20% are singletons. The material was peripheral blood mononuclear cells (PBMCs), obtained at new diagnosis, from a patient treated with antithyroid drugs. These TCRs come from a female donor with Graves disease. The CDR3 runs from the conserved cysteine through the conserved F or W. D genes are given only for firm matches. Size is omitted from some rows. Given values are once, few, many or a class for expanded clones.

d_call	v_call	j_call	clone_size	cdr3_aa	cdr3_nt
TRBD2	TRBV6-1	TRBJ2-1	once	CASPSGTSGSQFSYNEQFF	TGTGCCAGTCCCTCCGGGACTAGCGGGAGCCAATTCTCCTACAATGAGCAGTTCTTC
-	TRBV24-1	TRBJ2-7	many	CATSDSGSAYEQYF	TGTGCCACCAGTGATTCGGGCAGCGCCTACGAGCAGTACTTC
-	TRBV12-3/TRBV12-4	TRBJ1-3	many	CASSLWDRNTIYF	TGTGCCAGCAGTTTATGGGATAGAAACACCATATATTTT
-	TRBV2	TRBJ2-2	many	CASSVLLRGTGELFF	TGTGCCAGCAGTGTACTACTTCGGGGCACCGGGGAGCTGTTTTTT
TRBD2	TRBV5-4	TRBJ2-7	many	CASRPDPSGSPYEQYF	TGTGCCAGCAGACCCGACCCTAGCGGGAGCCCCTACGAGCAGTACTTC
-	TRBV12-3/TRBV12-4	TRBJ2-7	many	CASSFGPSYEQYF	TGTGCCAGCAGTTTTGGGCCCTCCTACGAGCAGTACTTC
TRBD2	TRBV9	TRBJ2-1	-	CASSVEGTSGRARGNEQFF	TGTGCCAGCAGCGTAGAGGGGACTAGCGGGAGGGCCCGGGGGAATGAGCAGTTCTTC
TRBD2	TRBV2	TRBJ2-1	-	CASTVGLAVRNEQFF	TGTGCCAGCACCGTGGGACTAGCGGTCCGCAATGAGCAGTTCTTC
-	TRBV3-1	TRBJ1-1	many	CASSRSTFTEAFF	TGTGCCAGCAGCCGCAGCACCTTCACTGAAGCTTTCTTT
TRBD2	TRBV2	TRBJ2-2	many	CASSELGLAAGELFF	TGTGCCAGCAGTGAATTGGGACTAGCTGCCGGGGAGCTGTTTTTT
-	TRBV6-1	TRBJ1-2	many	CASSHSAANYGYTF	TGTGCCAGCAGTCACAGTGCAGCGAACTATGGCTACACCTTC
-	TRBV20-1	TRBJ1-3	-	CSARGDPTGNTIYF	TGCAGTGCTAGGGGGGACCCGACTGGAAACACCATATATTTT
-	TRBV30	TRBJ1-5	few	CAWSEAFGQPQHF	TGTGCCTGGAGTGAGGCCTTTGGTCAGCCCCAGCATTTT
TRBD1	TRBV29-1	TRBJ1-6	-	CSLSAGGADSPLHF	TGCAGCTTATCGGCAGGGGGCGCGGATTCACCCCTCCACTTT
-	TRBV18	TRBJ2-5	many	CASSPLIQETQYF	TGTGCCAGCTCACCGCTTATACAAGAGACCCAGTACTTC
TRBD2	TRBV5-4	TRBJ2-1	few	CASSSTSGRDEQFF	TGTGCCAGCAGCTCTACTAGCGGGCGTGATGAGCAGTTCTTC
-	TRBV19	TRBJ2-3	many	CASSIRAGLGTDTQYF	TGTGCCAGTAGTATACGGGCGGGTTTGGGCACAGATACGCAGTATTTT
-	TRBV7-2	TRBJ2-1	many	CASSLENGIYNEQFF	TGTGCCAGCAGCTTAGAAAACGGGATCTACAATGAGCAGTTCTTC
-	TRBV9	TRBJ2-1	many	CASSVGVREQFF	TGTGCCAGCAGCGTAGGTGTCCGTGAGCAGTTCTTC
-	TRBV12-3/TRBV12-4	TRBJ1-4	many	CATKAASHEKLFF	TGTGCCACCAAGGCAGCCTCCCATGAAAAACTGTTTTTT
-	TRBV11-3	TRBJ2-5	many	CASSLVGKETQYF	TGTGCCAGCAGCTTAGTTGGTAAAGAGACCCAGTACTTC
TRBD2	TRBV30	TRBJ2-7	few	CAWNLGGGWEQYF	TGTGCCTGGAACCTAGGCGGGGGTTGGGAGCAGTACTTC
TRBD1	TRBV28	TRBJ2-1	-	CASCPGQGKGEQFF	TGTGCCAGCTGCCCGGGACAGGGTAAAGGTGAGCAGTTCTTC